A single sample is the source of the 29 T cell receptor beta chains below, sequenced in a study of blood T cells in healthy people across ages. Primed by a sample-barcoded 5' primer and a J-beta primer mix, a second PCR proceeded for about 6 to 12 cycles. Each CDR3 protein is one row after TCRdb ran MiXCR on the 5' RACE reads. The sample consists of some 800,000 distinct CDR3 sequences, roughly 25% of them appearing once. These same data were also listed under a study on T cells of mothers and their children.

The sequencing input was blood. These receptors originate from a boy between 10 and 17 years old in good health.

This clonotype was found many times. The J gene is TRBJ2-1, the V gene TRBV20-1, with 11 bases aligning to TRBD2. The trim removed 3 bases at V and 3 bases at J, leaving 1 base unmatched. The CDR3 sequence is 14 residues long. CDR1 DFQATT and CDR2 SNEGSKA come from the germline V gene (reference sequence). The CDR3: CSARGLADYNEQFF. Written as DNA, the CDR3 is TGCAGTGCTAGGGGACTAGCGGACTACAATGAGCAGTTCTTC.

This chain connects TRBV5-1 to TRBJ2-3; 13 bases map to TRBD2. V dropped 2 bases and J dropped 2; count of bases not matched to a gene: 8. This CDR3 has 18 residues. Germline-derived CDR1 and CDR2 are SGHRS and YFSETQ. The CDR3 sequence is CASSFSGLAGVNTDTQYF. In nucleotides, the CDR3 is TGCGCCAGCAGCTTCTCAGGACTAGCGGGGGTGAACACAGATACGCAGTATTTT.

This clonotype appeared a few times. V is TRBV29-1 and J is TRBJ2-7; 9 nucleotides agree with TRBD1. J was trimmed by 0 bases and V by 7 bases; bases with no gene match: 4. The V gene's germline CDR1 is SQVTM and CDR2 ANQGSEA. This CDR3 has 13 amino acids. CDR3 loop: CSGGQGSSYEQYF. The CDR3 region has the DNA TGCAGCGGTGGACAGGGGTCCTCCTACGAGCAGTACTTC.

This chain links TRBV6-1 with TRBJ2-4; 8 nucleotides match TRBD1. The CDR3 extends over 14 amino acids. J gave up 6 bases and V 6 bases, and 7 bases lay outside the gene matches. Germline V gives CDR1 MNHNS, CDR2 SASEGT. Here the CDR3 DNA reads TGTGCCAGCAGGGGACAGGAAGGGAGAAACATTCAGTACTTC. Its protein product is CASRGQEGRNIQYF.

The chain joins TRBV7-8 to TRBJ1-1, with a weak D call TRBD1 (6 bases). The CDR3 spans 12 residues. The V end lost 5 bases, the J end lost 11 bases, and 15 bases lay between the germline ends. Germline assignment: CDR1 SGHVS and CDR2 FQNEAQ. The CDR3 DNA sequence: TGTGCCAGCAGCCAAAACAGGGATATGGCTTTCTTT. It is translated as CASSQNRDMAFF.

This clonotype showed up just a few times. One junction end does not reproduce the germline sequence, and a read error may be involved. The J gene is TRBJ2-5, the V gene TRBV28, with a possible D match to TRBD1 (5 bases). The germline V gene has CDR1 MDHEN and CDR2 SYDVKM. This CDR3 has 12 amino acids. In nucleotides, the CDR3 is TGTGCCAGCAGCCCAAGGTTGGCAGGGTCGGTCTTC. Amino acids: CASSPRLAGSVF. Complete variable domain (other parts from reference TRBV28 and TRBJ2-5): DVKVTQSSRYLVKRTGEKVFLECVQDMDHENMFWYRQDPGLGLRLIYFSYDVKMKEKGDIPEGYSVSREKKERFSLILESASTNQTSMYLCASSPRLAGSVFGPGTRLLVL.

The chain joins TRBV20-1 to TRBJ2-7, with TRBD1 identical over 7 bases. From germline, CDR1 is DFQATT and CDR2 SNEGSKA (reference sequence). This CDR3 is 15 amino acids long. The trim removed 3 bases at V and 3 bases at J, leaving 11 bases unmatched. The CDR3 region is CSARIEGALIYEQYF. CDR3 nucleotide sequence: TGCAGTGCTAGGATCGAGGGGGCTTTAATCTACGAGCAGTACTTC.

This chain links TRBV12-3 or TRBV12-4 with TRBJ1-1; D may be TRBD1 (6 bases). V was trimmed by 8 bases and J by 5 bases, leaving 12 bases between them. CDR3 length: 12 amino acids. The CDR3 coding sequence is TGTGCCAGCCAGGCAGGGGTAACTGAAGCTTTCTTT. It encodes CASQAGVTEAFF.

This rearrangement joins TRBV24-1 to TRBJ1-6, with D possibly TRBD1 on 5 matching bases. This CDR3 has 17 residues. The V end was cut by 8 bases, the J end by 0 bases, with 16 bases between. Germline CDR1 reads KGHDR; CDR2 reads SFDVKD. The CDR3 sequence is CATTRDDASSYNSPLHF. The DNA for the CDR3 is TGTGCCACCACCCGGGACGATGCGAGCTCCTATAATTCACCCCTCCACTTT.

The genes are TRBV25-1 and TRBJ2-7, with a weak D call TRBD2 (6 bases). Trimming took off 2 bases at V and 2 bases at J, with 16 bases between the two ends. The CDR3 extends over 16 amino acids. Germline CDR1 and CDR2: MGHDK and SYGVNS. Here the CDR3 DNA reads TGTGCCAGCAGTGAAACCCATGGGACTGCCGCCTACGAGCAGTACTTC. This translates into CASSETHGTAAYEQYF.

This clonotype was picked up a small number of times. This rearrangement joins TRBV20-1 to TRBJ1-2; TRBD1 aligns across 9 bases. This CDR3 contains 13 residues. Germline-derived CDR1 and CDR2 are DFQATT and SNEGSKA (reference sequence). Losses at the gene ends were 3 bases for V and 3 bases for J; bases not matched to a gene: 2. CDR3 DNA: TGCAGTGCTAGCCGGGACAGGGACTATGGCTACACCTTC. Amino acid sequence: CSASRDRDYGYTF.

This clonotype has only a few counts. The chain recombines TRBV9 with TRBJ2-2; no firm D call. The V gene's germline CDR1 is SGDLS and CDR2 YYNGEE. V lost 0 bases and J lost 6, with 6 bases in between. The CDR3 runs to 13 residues. This chain's CDR3 is CASSVGWAGELFF. The CDR3 DNA is TGTGCCAGCAGCGTAGGCTGGGCCGGGGAGCTGTTTTTT.

Only a few counts were recorded for this clonotype. Sequence at one end of the junction differs from germline and may be a read error. The chain carries TRBV28 and TRBJ2-3, with 9 bases lining up with TRBD1. Per germline, CDR1 MDHEN and CDR2 SYDVKM. CDR3 size: 16 residues. The CDR3 here is CASSTAGTGPTDAQYF. CDR3 DNA sequence: TGTGCCAGCAGTACTGCTGGGACAGGGCCCACAGATGCGCAGTATTTT.

The V and J genes are TRBV3-1 and TRBJ2-3, with D hard to call. The ends were cut back, 1 base at V and 4 bases at J, with 15 bases in the middle. Germline V CDR1 and CDR2: LGHDT, YNNKEL (reference sequence). This CDR3 spans 16 amino acids. DNA of the CDR3: TGTGCCAGCAGCCAAGGGCTTTTTGAACCTCCAGATACGCAGTATTTT. Translated: CASSQGLFEPPDTQYF.

This clonotype has just a few counts. V gene TRBV18 combines with J gene TRBJ2-1; TRBD2 is a possible D gene (5 bases). Deletions cut 1 base from V and 4 bases from J, with 8 bases between. Germline CDR1 KGHSH, CDR2 LQKENI. The CDR3 totals 14 residues. This CDR3 is CASSPQRGYNEQFF. Written as DNA, the CDR3 is TGTGCCAGCTCACCACAACGGGGTTACAATGAGCAGTTCTTC.

J is TRBJ2-7 and V is TRBV2; D assignment may be TRBD1 or TRBD2 (5 bases each). The CDR3 is 13 residues long. V lost 11 bases, J lost 7 bases, and 21 bases lay in between. Germline-derived CDR1 and CDR2 are SNHLY and FYNNEI. The CDR3 DNA reads TGTGCCGGAACACGGGACCTTACCGTAGAGCAGTACTTC. This translates into CAGTRDLTVEQYF. Using reference TRBV2 and TRBJ2-7 for the parts outside the CDR3, the full variable domain is EPEVTQTPSHQVTQMGQEVILRCVPISNHLYFYWYRQILGQKVEFLVSFYNNEISEKSEIFDDQFSVERPDGSNFTLKIRSTKLEDSAMYFCAGTRDLTVEQYFGPGTRLTVT.

V usage is TRBV20-1 and J usage is TRBJ2-1, with TRBD1 matching over 8 bases. CDR1 and CDR2 from the germline V gene are DFQATT and SNEGSKA (reference sequence). V lost 0 bases to trimming and J lost 6 bases; unmatched junction nucleotides: 7. The CDR3 is 15 residues long. The CDR3 DNA is TGCAGTGCTAGAGATCAGGGGGCTTTTTCCAATGAGCAGTTCTTC. This translates into CSARDQGAFSNEQFF.

The chain employs TRBV25-1 and TRBJ2-2; D may match TRBD1 or TRBD2 (6 bases each). The germline V gene encodes CDR1 MGHDK and CDR2 SYGVNS. The V end was cut by 1 base, the J end by 3 bases, with 12 bases between. The CDR3 extends over 16 amino acids. DNA of the CDR3: TGTGCCAGCAGTGAATGGGGGGCAGTCCACACCGGGGAGCTGTTTTTT. This encodes CASSEWGAVHTGELFF.

The chain uses TRBV20-1 and TRBJ2-1, with no clear D. The CDR3 runs 16 residues. Trimming took 2 bases from V and 9 from J, leaving 23 bases between them. CDR1 is DFQATT and CDR2 is SNEGSKA in the germline V gene (reference sequence). The CDR3 DNA follows: TGCAGTGCTAGACAACCGGGTGGTCGCGGTTCAATTGAGCAGTTCTTC. This translates into CSARQPGGRGSIEQFF.

The chain is built from TRBV7-6 and TRBJ1-4, with a tentative D call TRBD1 (6 bases). Trimming cost V 4 bases and J 3 bases, with 12 bases left between them. The CDR3 consists of 15 residues. Germline V CDR1 and CDR2: SGHVS, FNYEAQ. The CDR3 spells CASSSTGPPNEKLFF. The CDR3 nucleotides read TGTGCCAGCAGCTCAACAGGGCCGCCTAATGAAAAACTGTTTTTT.

A few counts support this clonotype. The rearrangement joins TRBV12-3 or TRBV12-4 to TRBJ1-6, with D possibly TRBD1 on 5 matching bases. The CDR3 spans 14 residues. Trimming pared 6 bases from V and 8 bases from J, leaving 14 bases between. The CDR3 nucleotides are TGTGCCAGCAGGAAAACAGGTCCCGATTCACCCCTCCACTTT. This encodes CASRKTGPDSPLHF.

As DNA, the CDR3 is TGCGCCAGCAGCCCGACAGGGGGCGAAGAGACCCAGTACTTC. Residues: CASSPTGGEETQYF. This rearrangement joins TRBV4-1 to TRBJ2-5; 10 bases align to TRBD1. The V gene end was trimmed by 4 bases and the J gene end by 3 bases; junction bases not matched to a gene: 2. The CDR3 covers 14 residues. CDR1 is MGHRA and CDR2 is YSYEKL in the germline V gene.

This clonotype has just a few counts. V gene TRBV6-5 combines with J gene TRBJ2-7, with no clear D. Trimming cost V 0 bases and J 4 bases, with 7 bases left between them. The CDR3 is 13 amino acids. Germline V gives CDR1 MNHEY, CDR2 SVGAGI. In DNA form, the CDR3 reads TGTGCCAGCAGTTACTCATACGGGTACGAGCAGTACTTC. It is translated as CASSYSYGYEQYF.

The chain has TRBV6-1 and TRBJ1-4, with D unresolved. This CDR3 is 15 amino acids long. Trimming pared 3 bases from V and 7 bases from J, leaving 15 bases between. Germline CDR1 reads MNHNS; CDR2 reads SASEGT. As DNA, the CDR3 is TGTGCCAGCAGTGACGGAGGGCTGGGCGCTGAAAAACTGTTTTTT. This gives the protein CASSDGGLGAEKLFF.

The CDR3: CASSPPGQGGEYQETQYF. The CDR3 DNA reads TGTGCCAGCAGTCCCCCGGGACAGGGGGGTGAGTACCAAGAGACCCAGTACTTC. The chain links TRBV28 to TRBJ2-5; 11 bases align to TRBD1. This CDR3 region has 18 residues. The germline CDR1 and CDR2 sequences are MDHEN and SYDVKM. The junction had 11 bases not matched to a gene; V was cut back by 5 bases and J by 0 bases. The full variable domain, with the rest looked up from reference TRBV28 and TRBJ2-5, is DVKVTQSSRYLVKRTGEKVFLECVQDMDHENMFWYRQDPGLGLRLIYFSYDVKMKEKGDIPEGYSVSREKKERFSLILESASTNQTSMYLCASSPPGQGGEYQETQYFGPGTRLLVL.

The V call is TRBV6-2 or TRBV6-3, the J call TRBJ2-4; D unresolved. V lost 0 bases, J lost 4 bases, and 13 bases lay in between. The CDR3 has 16 residues. Germline V gene lookup returns CDR1 MNHEY and CDR2 SVGEGT. CDR3 sequence (DNA): TGTGCCAGCAGTTACTCTTGGCAGATGGGGAAAAACATTCAGTACTTC. It specifies CASSYSWQMGKNIQYF.

The chain couples TRBV27 to TRBJ2-5; 8 bases are a match to TRBD1. The J call is uncertain, as TRBJ2-7 better fits the DNA end. CDR1 is MNHEY, CDR2 SMNVEV, per germline (reference sequence). This CDR3 contains 15 residues. The CDR3, as DNA: TGTGCCAGCAGTCCTAAGACAGGGGACTTCCACGAGCAGTACTTC. This encodes CASSPKTGDFHEQYF.

This clonotype was seen a few times. The CDR3 coding sequence is TGTGCCGGCGACAGGGTTTACTATGGCTACACCTTC. Its translation is CAGDRVYYGYTF. The rearrangement uses TRBV21-1 and TRBJ1-2; the DNA was not used to check the table's D call, TRBD1. TRBV21-1 is a listed pseudogene. The CDR3 has 12 residues.

This clonotype was counted only a few times. The V and J genes are TRBV20-1 and TRBJ2-2; 11 bases are shared with TRBD2. Trimming removed 0 bases from V and 4 bases from J; junction bases left unmatched: 4. Germline-derived CDR1 and CDR2 are DFQATT and SNEGSKA (reference sequence). The CDR3 is 16 amino acids. This chain's CDR3 is CSARDLAGGSTGELFF. In nucleotides, the CDR3 is TGCAGTGCTAGAGATCTAGCGGGGGGAAGCACCGGGGAGCTGTTTTTT.